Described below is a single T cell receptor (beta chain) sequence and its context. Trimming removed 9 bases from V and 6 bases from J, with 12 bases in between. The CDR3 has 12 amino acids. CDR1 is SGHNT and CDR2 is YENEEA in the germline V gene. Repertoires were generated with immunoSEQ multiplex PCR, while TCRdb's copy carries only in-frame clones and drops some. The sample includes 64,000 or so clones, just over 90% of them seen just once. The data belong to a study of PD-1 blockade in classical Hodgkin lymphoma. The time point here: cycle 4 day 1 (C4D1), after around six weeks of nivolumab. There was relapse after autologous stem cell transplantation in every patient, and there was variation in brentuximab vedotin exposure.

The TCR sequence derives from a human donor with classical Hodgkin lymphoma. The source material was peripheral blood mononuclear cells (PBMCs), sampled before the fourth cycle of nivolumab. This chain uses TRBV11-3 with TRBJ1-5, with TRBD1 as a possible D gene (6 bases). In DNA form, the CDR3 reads TGTGCCAGTACAGGGAGTAGTCAGCCCCAGCATTTT. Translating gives CASTGSSQPQHF. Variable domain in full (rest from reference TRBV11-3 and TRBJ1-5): EAGVVQSPRYKIIEKKQPVAFWCNPISGHNTLYWYLQNLGQGPELLIRYENEEAVDDSQLPKDRFSAERLKGVDSTLKIQPAELGDSAVYLCASTGSSQPQHFGDGTRLSIL.